A single sample gave rise to the 24 T cell receptor beta chains below, sequenced in a study of CD8+ T cells in alopecia areata. Extracted RNA was reverse transcribed, and the resulting cDNA served as sequencing template. Profiling relied on immunoSEQ multiplex PCR, and the TCRdb table lists in-frame clones only, not all of them. Seen here are 150,000 to 200,000 clones, 67% observed once, and the top ten hold approximately 10%. The source was CD8+ T cells sorted from blood, collected at week 0. These receptors were collected from a human donor with alopecia areata.

The gene calls are TRBV14 and TRBJ1-2; perhaps TRBD1 as D (5 bases). The CDR3 has 16 amino acids. Trimming removed 0 bases at V and 2 bases at J, with 13 bases between. Germline assignment: CDR1 SGHDN and CDR2 FVKESK. The DNA for the CDR3 is TGTGCCAGCAGCCAAGATCGGGGCAGCGTGAACTATGGCTACACCTTC. Translating it yields CASSQDRGSVNYGYTF. The full variable domain, completed using reference TRBV14 and TRBJ1-2, is EAGVTQFPSHSVIEKGQTVTLRCDPISGHDNLYWYRRVMGKEIKFLLHFVKESKQDESGMPNNRFLAERTGGTYSTLKVQPAELEDSGVYFCASSQDRGSVNYGYTFGSGTRLTVV.

The chain is built from TRBV25-1 and TRBJ1-1; TRBD1 might be the D (5 bases). The ends were cut back, 6 bases at V and 1 base at J, with 12 bases in the middle. Germline CDR1 reads MGHDK; CDR2 reads SYGVNS. The CDR3 has 14 residues. The CDR3 is CASSVRDGNTEAFF. The CDR3, as DNA: TGTGCCAGCAGCGTCCGGGACGGGAACACTGAAGCTTTCTTT.

This clone has more than one count but fewer than ten. The chain couples TRBV29-1 to TRBJ2-7; possibly TRBD1 for D (6 bases). CDR3 size: 12 residues. Trimming removed 6 bases at V and 6 bases at J, with 15 bases between. CDR1 is SQVTM, CDR2 ANQGSEA, per germline. The CDR3: CSVPGAGSEQYF. In nucleotides, the CDR3 is TGCAGCGTCCCAGGGGCAGGGAGCGAGCAGTACTTC.

The gene calls are TRBV30 and TRBJ2-2, with TRBD1 matching 9 bases. The CDR3 totals 14 residues. CDR1 is GTSNPN and CDR2 is SVGIG in the germline V gene (reference sequence). After removal of 4 bases from V and 4 bases from J, the junction contained 4 bases not matched to a gene. CDR3 in DNA: TGTGCCTGGACAGGACAGGGGTTCACCGGGGAGCTGTTTTTT. It codes for CAWTGQGFTGELFF.

The chain couples TRBV9 to TRBJ1-4; a weak D match, TRBD1 (5 bases). Germline-derived CDR1 and CDR2 are SGDLS and YYNGEE. This CDR3 has 14 amino acids. The germline V and J ends were trimmed by 5 bases and 14 bases, with 22 bases remaining between them. The DNA of the CDR3 is TGTGCCAGCAGTGATCAGGGCACCAACATACGGCTGTTTTTT. Protein product: CASSDQGTNIRLFF.

The chain is built from TRBV23-1 and TRBJ2-5; 14 bases fit TRBD2. TRBV23-1 is an open reading frame whose function is uncertain. With 4 bases clipped from V and 3 bases from J, the junction kept 7 bases outside the gene matches. The CDR3 has 17 residues. The CDR3 spells CASSLTEGLAGEETQYF. CDR3 nucleotides: TGCGCCAGCAGTCTTACGGAGGGACTAGCGGGGGAAGAGACCCAGTACTTC.

The chain employs TRBV2 and TRBJ2-5; TRBD2 might be the D (7 bases). Germline V gene data show CDR1 as SNHLY and CDR2 as FYNNEI. Between the trimmed V and J ends, which lost 7 bases and 4 bases, there was a span of 16 bases. There are 14 residues in the CDR3. The CDR3 DNA reads TGTGCCAGCAAGCGTGGAGGGGGGGCAGAGACCCAGTACTTC. Translating it yields CASKRGGGAETQYF. The variable domain in full, with the rest retrieved from reference TRBV2 and TRBJ2-5, is EPEVTQTPSHQVTQMGQEVILRCVPISNHLYFYWYRQILGQKVEFLVSFYNNEISEKSEIFDDQFSVERPDGSNFTLKIRSTKLEDSAMYFCASKRGGGAETQYFGPGTRLLVL.

Notes on this clone: The sample carries other DNA sequences with the same CDR3. The CDR3 sequence is CSVEDGAANGYTF. The DNA for the CDR3 is TGCAGCGTTGAAGATGGGGCAGCTAATGGCTACACCTTC. The gene calls are TRBV29-1 and TRBJ1-2; TRBD1 might be the D (5 bases). CDR1 is SQVTM, CDR2 ANQGSEA, per germline. V lost 0 bases to trimming and J lost 6 bases, with 11 bases between them. The CDR3 runs 13 residues.

J is TRBJ1-1 and V is TRBV19; D ambiguous. From germline, CDR1 is LNHDA and CDR2 SQIVND (reference sequence). Trimming took off 8 bases at V and 10 bases at J, with 11 bases between the two ends. The CDR3 runs 10 residues. The CDR3 DNA reads TGTGCCAGTGGAGGGTTTGCAGCTTTCTTT. Amino acid sequence: CASGGFAAFF.

The genes are TRBV13 and TRBJ2-3; D is possibly TRBD2 (5 bases). Trimming pared 5 bases from V and 1 base from J, leaving 19 bases between. Germline CDR1 is PRHDT and CDR2 is FYEKMQ (reference sequence). The CDR3 covers 17 residues. The CDR3 DNA is TGTGCCAGCAGCCACGGAGGAGAGGGTAGCGGCACAGATACGCAGTATTTT. It translates to CASSHGGEGSGTDTQYF.

This clone was detected a few times. The chain joins TRBV30 to TRBJ2-1; D could derive from TRBD1 or TRBD2 (5 bases each). The germline CDR1 and CDR2 sequences are GTSNPN and SVGIG (reference sequence). The length of the CDR3 is 13 residues. The V and J ends lost 2 bases and 7 bases respectively, with 12 bases between them. CDR3 protein: CAWSITWGNEQFF. The CDR3, as DNA: TGTGCCTGGAGTATTACGTGGGGGAATGAGCAGTTCTTC. Filled out from reference TRBV30 and TRBJ2-1, the complete variable domain reads SQTIHQWPATLVQPVGSPLSLECTVEGTSNPNLYWYRQAAGRGLQLLFYSVGIGQISSEVPQNLSASRPQDRQFILSSKKLLLSDSGFYLCAWSITWGNEQFFGPGTRLTVL.

The chain combines TRBV29-1 with TRBJ2-5, with 11 positions matching TRBD2. This CDR3 is 18 amino acids long. CDR1 and CDR2 from the germline V gene are SQVTM and ANQGSEA. Unmatched junction bases numbered 14, after V lost 0 bases and J lost 5 bases. The CDR3 DNA follows: TGCAGCGTTGAAGATCGGGTAGCGGGGGGGCCGTTTGTGGAGACCCAGTACTTC. Its protein product is CSVEDRVAGGPFVETQYF.

This chain uses TRBV20-1 with TRBJ2-5, with no clear D. Gene TRBJ2-7 matches the end of the DNA better, so the J call may be wrong. The CDR3 contains 11 residues. The germline CDR1 and CDR2 sequences are DFQATT and SNEGSKA (reference sequence). CDR3 DNA: TGCAGTGCTAGACAGGATTACGAGCAGTACTTC. This codes for CSARQDYEQYF.

The chain carries TRBV30 and TRBJ2-1; D is possibly TRBD2 (6 bases). CDR3 length: 13 residues. V was shortened by 0 bases and J by 9 bases, with 12 bases between the two germline ends. CDR1 is GTSNPN and CDR2 is SVGIG in the germline V gene (reference sequence). CDR3 bases: TGTGCCTGGAGTGTAAGTAGGGGAGGTGAGCAGTTCTTC. Residues: CAWSVSRGGEQFF.

This clone showed up just a few times. The chain joins TRBV14 to TRBJ1-4, with 9 bases matching TRBD1. With 2 bases clipped from V and 8 bases from J, the junction kept 3 bases outside the gene matches. Germline-derived CDR1 and CDR2 are SGHDN and FVKESK. The CDR3 extends over 14 amino acids. The CDR3 DNA follows: TGTGCCAGCAGCCAAACACAGGGGGCGGAAAAACTGTTTTTT. Protein sequence: CASSQTQGAEKLFF.

The rearrangement uses TRBV29-1 and TRBJ2-7; the match to TRBD2 covers 10 bases. The germline gives CDR1 SQVTM, CDR2 ANQGSEA. There are 16 residues in the CDR3. V trimming: 1 base; J trimming: 5 bases; junction bases outside the gene matches: 11. Written as DNA, the CDR3 is TGCAGCGTTGAAGGGTCTGAGCGGGGGGGCCGAAACGAGCAGTACTTC. Protein: CSVEGSERGGRNEQYF.

The rearrangement links TRBV7-3 to TRBJ2-1, with D unresolved. Germline V gene lookup returns CDR1 SGHTA and CDR2 FQGTGA. The CDR3 length is 14 residues. Trimming stripped 4 bases from V and 2 bases from J, with 9 bases between. CDR3 amino acids: CASSYGPPYNEQFF. CDR3 sequence (DNA): TGTGCCAGCAGCTACGGACCACCCTACAATGAGCAGTTCTTC. The full variable domain, rest sourced from reference TRBV7-3 and TRBJ2-1, is GAGVSQTPSNKVTEKGKYVELRCDPISGHTALYWYRQSLGQGPEFLIYFQGTGAADDSGLPNDRFFAVRPEGSVSTLKIQRTERGDSAVYLCASSYGPPYNEQFFGPGTRLTVL.

The CDR3 bases are TGCAGCGTGCCGGGACTAGCGGTAGGCGAGCAGTACTTC. Protein sequence: CSVPGLAVGEQYF. The gene calls are TRBV29-1 and TRBJ2-7; TRBD2 aligns across 11 bases. V lost 6 bases, J lost 6 bases, and 7 bases stayed unmatched. The V gene's germline CDR1 is SQVTM and CDR2 ANQGSEA. CDR3 length: 13 amino acids.

The chain is built from TRBV5-1 and TRBJ2-1, with D perhaps matching TRBD2 (5 bases). Germline V CDR1 and CDR2: SGHRS, YFSETQ. Deletions cut 4 bases from V and 5 bases from J, with 10 bases between. CDR3 length equals 13 residues. The CDR3 region has the DNA TGCGCCAGCAGCCAGTACGGGGACAATGAGCAGTTCTTC. It specifies CASSQYGDNEQFF. Drawing the rest from reference TRBV5-1 and TRBJ2-1, the complete variable domain is KAGVTQTPRYLIKTRGQQVTLSCSPISGHRSVSWYQQTPGQGLQFLFEYFSETQRNKGNFPGRFSGRQFSNSRSEMNVSTLELGDSALYLCASSQYGDNEQFFGPGTRLTVL.

This clone came up a few times. V usage is TRBV4-1 and J usage is TRBJ2-5; 8 bases line up with TRBD2. This CDR3 is built from 15 residues. CDR1 and CDR2 (germline): MGHRA, YSYEKL. V lost 4 bases, J lost 6 bases, and 10 bases stayed unmatched. CDR3 sequence: CASSLAPTSEKTQYF. CDR3 DNA sequence: TGCGCCAGCAGCCTCGCCCCGACTAGCGAGAAGACCCAGTACTTC.

This sequence joins TRBV5-6 and TRBJ2-7; D perhaps matches TRBD2 (6 bases). CDR1 SGHDT and CDR2 YYEEEE come from the germline V gene. The CDR3 covers 14 residues. V lost 0 bases and J lost 3, with 10 bases in between. The CDR3 bases are TGTGCCAGCAGCTTGGGGACTAAAGTCTACGAGCAGTACTTC. This encodes CASSLGTKVYEQYF.

The chain links TRBV30 to TRBJ2-3; D is undetermined. V lost 5 bases, J lost 1 base, and 10 bases lay in between. CDR1 and CDR2 from the germline V gene are GTSNPN and SVGIG (reference sequence). CDR3 length: 13 amino acids. The CDR3 bases are TGTGCCTGGGGTCTCGGCGGCACAGATACGCAGTATTTT. The encoded protein is CAWGLGGTDTQYF.

This chain uses TRBV2 with TRBJ1-1; tentatively, D is TRBD1 (5 bases). CDR3 size: 11 residues. Germline assignment: CDR1 SNHLY and CDR2 FYNNEI. Trimming took 10 bases from V and 4 from J, leaving 10 bases between them. The CDR3 reads CATQDTTEAFF. CDR3 sequence (DNA): TGTGCCACCCAGGACACCACTGAAGCTTTCTTT. The whole variable domain, remainder taken from reference TRBV2 and TRBJ1-1, is EPEVTQTPSHQVTQMGQEVILRCVPISNHLYFYWYRQILGQKVEFLVSFYNNEISEKSEIFDDQFSVERPDGSNFTLKIRSTKLEDSAMYFCATQDTTEAFFGQGTRLTVV.

The chain is built from TRBV29-1 and TRBJ2-7; D might be TRBD2 (5 bases). The CDR3 is made up of 13 amino acids. The V end was cut by 4 bases, the J end by 2 bases, with 12 bases between. Germline loops: CDR1 SQVTM, CDR2 ANQGSEA. The CDR3 bases are TGCAGCGTTGTCTATGGGAGCCCCTACGAGCAGTACTTC. This codes for CSVVYGSPYEQYF.